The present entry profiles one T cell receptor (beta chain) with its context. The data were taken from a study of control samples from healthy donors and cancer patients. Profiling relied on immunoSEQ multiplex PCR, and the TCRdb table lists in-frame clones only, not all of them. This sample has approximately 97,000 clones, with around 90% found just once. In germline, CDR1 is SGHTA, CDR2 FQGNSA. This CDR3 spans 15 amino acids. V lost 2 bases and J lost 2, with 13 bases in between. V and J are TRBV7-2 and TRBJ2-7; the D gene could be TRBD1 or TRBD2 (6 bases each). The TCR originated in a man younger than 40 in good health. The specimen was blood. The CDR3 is CASSLKGGGPYEQYF. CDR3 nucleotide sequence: TGTGCCAGCAGCTTAAAAGGAGGGGGACCCTACGAGCAGTACTTC.